These 20 T cell receptor beta chains originate from one sample sequenced in a study of cytomegalovirus exposure and HLA in healthy donors. PCR was performed using 60 Vbeta and 13 Jbeta primers. Here immunoSEQ multiplex PCR was the method, and the copy in TCRdb shows in-frame clones only, minus some. The sample has about 150,000 clones; about two thirds are singletons. Sequenced sample: PBMCs. All receptors come from a woman aged 18-29 years in good health and CMV-seronegative.

V is TRBV5-4 and J is TRBJ2-2; 8 bases align to TRBD2. CDR1 and CDR2 from the germline V gene are SGHNT and YYREEE (reference sequence). The length of the CDR3 is 13 residues. V trimming: 7 bases; J trimming: 7 bases; junction bases outside the gene matches: 6. CDR3 region: CASHRAGVGELFF. CDR3 DNA sequence: TGTGCCAGCCATAGAGCGGGGGTCGGGGAGCTGTTTTTT.

This clone has a handful of counts. This rearrangement joins TRBV20-1 to TRBJ2-1; D ambiguous. The CDR3 runs to 11 residues. Germline CDR1 and CDR2: DFQATT and SNEGSKA (reference sequence). The ends were cut back, 3 bases at V and 7 bases at J, with 7 bases in the middle. The CDR3 spells CSASSRNEQFF. The CDR3 DNA reads as TGCAGTGCTAGCAGCAGGAATGAGCAGTTCTTC.

This clone was counted once. The rearrangement joins TRBV19 to TRBJ1-5; 9 nucleotides match TRBD1. The CDR3 loop spans 13 amino acids. V shed 5 bases and J 7 bases; nucleotides not matched to a gene: 3. CDR1 LNHDA and CDR2 SQIVND come from the germline V gene (reference sequence). The CDR3, as DNA: TGTGCCAGTAGTCGGGACAGGGCCCAGCCCCAGCATTTT. Translating gives CASSRDRAQPQHF.

This clone was seen more than once but under ten times. The chain carries TRBV6-6 and TRBJ1-5, with D uncertain. The CDR3 is 14 amino acids. V lost 2 bases to trimming and J lost 0 bases, with 5 bases between them. CDR1 is MNHNY, CDR2 SVGAGI, per germline (reference sequence). The CDR3 DNA reads TGTGCCAGCAGTTACGAGGATAGCAATCAGCCCCAGCATTTT. Its translation: CASSYEDSNQPQHF.

The CDR3 DNA is TGTGCCAGCAGCCAAGATCCCCGCGGTTATGAGCAGTTCTTC. Amino acid sequence: CASSQDPRGYEQFF. The chain joins TRBV14 to TRBJ2-1; D gene unclear. The V gene lost 0 bases and the J gene lost 8 bases, with 11 bases spanning the gap. The CDR3 runs to 14 residues. CDR1 is SGHDN and CDR2 is FVKESK in the germline V gene.

The rearrangement links TRBV9 to TRBJ1-1; D gene ambiguous. Trimming took off 4 bases at V and 0 bases at J, with 10 bases between the two ends. There are 14 residues in the CDR3. Per germline, CDR1 SGDLS and CDR2 YYNGEE. CDR3 nucleotide sequence: TGTGCCAGCAGCCCCGCGGGTGTGAACACTGAAGCTTTCTTT. This translates into CASSPAGVNTEAFF.

V usage is TRBV14 and J usage is TRBJ2-1; 10 bases match TRBD2. The V gene's germline CDR1 is SGHDN and CDR2 FVKESK. The J segment lost 8 bases and the V segment lost 6 bases, leaving 13 bases of the junction unmatched. The CDR3 contains 16 residues. The CDR3 nucleotides are TGTGCCAGCAGTCCGCCTAGCGGGAGTTTAATAGATGAGCAGTTCTTC. Amino acid sequence: CASSPPSGSLIDEQFF.

This chain links TRBV18 with TRBJ2-1; TRBD2 matches at 7 bases. The CDR3 contains 15 residues. J was trimmed by 10 bases and V by 2 bases; bases with no gene match: 11. CDR1 KGHSH and CDR2 LQKENI come from the germline V gene. The CDR3 region is CASSPGLVALPEQFF. The CDR3 DNA sequence: TGTGCCAGCTCACCAGGACTAGTCGCACTCCCCGAGCAGTTCTTC.

The sample holds one count of this clone. The chain uses TRBV7-8 and TRBJ2-1; 10 bases map to TRBD2. The CDR3 has 17 residues. Germline V lookup: CDR1 SGHVS, CDR2 FQNEAQ. V was clipped by 3 bases and J by 4 bases; unmatched bases: 9. CDR3 protein: CASSLVGASGGYNEQFF. The CDR3 DNA reads as TGTGCCAGCAGCTTGGTAGGTGCTAGCGGGGGTTACAATGAGCAGTTCTTC.

This clone was observed a few times. The J gene is TRBJ2-1, the V gene TRBV9, with TRBD2 identical over 7 bases. CDR1 and CDR2 (germline): SGDLS, YYNGEE. This CDR3 region has 14 residues. J lost 0 bases, V lost 6 bases, and 3 bases had no gene match. The CDR3 loop reads CASTSGGSYNEQFF. In DNA form, the CDR3 reads TGTGCCAGCACCTCGGGGGGCTCCTACAATGAGCAGTTCTTC.

The chain couples TRBV10-1 to TRBJ2-7, with D maybe TRBD2 (5 bases). This CDR3 has 11 amino acids. Deletions cut 8 bases from V and 4 bases from J, with 9 bases between. Per germline, CDR1 WNHNN and CDR2 SYGVQD (reference sequence). The CDR3 reads CASFGEYEQYV. The DNA for the CDR3 is TGCGCCAGCTTCGGGGAATACGAGCAGTACGTC.

About this clone itself: The CDR3 carries no conserved terminal phenylalanine or tryptophan, so it likely arises from a read error. The J gene is TRBJ1-2, the V gene TRBV19; no definite D call. Germline V lookup: CDR1 LNHDA, CDR2 SQIVND (reference sequence). Trimming stripped 7 bases from V and 8 bases from J, with 20 bases between. The CDR3 runs to 14 residues. CDR3 in amino acids: CASTHQAGRLGYTS. CDR3 sequence (DNA): TGTGCCAGTACCCATCAGGCAGGCCGGTTGGGCTACACCTCC.

The chain employs TRBV28 and TRBJ2-1, with D tentatively TRBD2 (7 bases). V lost 8 bases and J lost 9, with 26 bases in between. The germline V gene encodes CDR1 MDHEN and CDR2 SYDVKM. The CDR3 extends over 16 amino acids. The CDR3 bases are TGTGCCAGCTTCCGATCCGGAGGGGGGGGGATGAGTGAGCAGTTCTTC. Residues: CASFRSGGGGMSEQFF.

This clone was picked up a small number of times. CDR3 protein: CASSVGDRRLRSEQYF. Here the CDR3 DNA reads TGTGCCAGCAGCGTGGGGGACAGGAGACTAAGAAGCGAGCAGTACTTC. This chain uses TRBV9 with TRBJ2-7; TRBD1 matches at 8 bases. This CDR3 comprises 16 residues. J was trimmed by 6 bases and V by 2 bases; bases with no gene match: 13. The germline gives CDR1 SGDLS, CDR2 YYNGEE.

The CDR3 loop is CATSRDSRNQPQHF. CDR3 sequence (DNA): TGTGCCACCAGCAGAGACTCCCGCAATCAGCCCCAGCATTTT. The chain employs TRBV15 and TRBJ1-5; D gene uncertain. The CDR3 consists of 14 residues. Trimming shortened V by 0 bases and J by 2 bases, and 5 bases separated the two germline ends. In germline, CDR1 is LNHNV, CDR2 YYDKDF (reference sequence). The full variable domain, with the rest looked up from reference TRBV15 and TRBJ1-5, is DAMVIQNPRYQVTQFGKPVTLSCSQTLNHNVMYWYQQKSSQAPKLLFHYYDKDFNNEADTPDNFQSRRPNTSFCFLDIRSPGLGDTAMYLCATSRDSRNQPQHFGDGTRLSIL.

This chain uses TRBV7-9 with TRBJ2-7, with 7 nucleotides matching TRBD2. The CDR3 contains 14 residues. CDR1 is SEHNR and CDR2 is FQNEAQ in the germline V gene (reference sequence). The DNA of the CDR3 is TGTTCCAGCAGCTTAGGTGCGGGAGCCTACGAGCAGTACGTC. Translating it yields CSSSLGAGAYEQYV.

The chain is built from TRBV4-3 and TRBJ1-2, with 11 bases that match TRBD1. The junction had 5 bases not matched to a gene; V was cut back by 2 bases and J by 6 bases. Germline V lookup: CDR1 LGHNA, CDR2 YSLEER. The CDR3 sequence is 15 residues long. This chain's CDR3 is CASSQRRTGGDGYTF. Written as DNA, the CDR3 is TGCGCCAGCAGCCAACGTCGGACAGGGGGCGATGGCTACACCTTC.

This clone appeared a single time. The chain has TRBV5-4 and TRBJ1-1; the match to TRBD1 covers 12 bases. The CDR3 runs to 16 residues. CDR1 is SGHNT, CDR2 YYREEE, per germline (reference sequence). Trimming took 2 bases from V and 2 from J; bases not matched to a gene: 4. The CDR3 spells CASSFPGTGGNTEAFF. In DNA, the CDR3 is TGTGCCAGCAGCTTCCCCGGGACAGGGGGCAACACTGAAGCTTTCTTT.

The chain couples TRBV9 to TRBJ2-7; 7 bases are a match to TRBD1. This CDR3 comprises 14 residues. V gave up 4 bases and J gave up 4 bases; unmatched junction bases: 8. Germline lookup yields CDR1 SGDLS and CDR2 YYNGEE. The CDR3 spells CASSPTGSPYEQYF. In DNA form, the CDR3 reads TGTGCCAGCAGCCCGACAGGGTCCCCGTACGAGCAGTACTTC.

The chain links TRBV25-1 to TRBJ2-7; 7 nucleotides match TRBD1. Germline assignment: CDR1 MGHDK and CDR2 SYGVNS. The CDR3 runs 15 residues. The V and J ends lost 6 bases and 5 bases, in that order; junction bases with no gene match: 13. The CDR3 loop is CASSKDRTGTHEQYF. The CDR3 DNA reads as TGTGCCAGCAGCAAAGATCGGACAGGTACCCACGAGCAGTACTTC.